This T cell receptor (beta chain) comes out of a study of cytomegalovirus exposure and HLA in healthy donors. PCR amplification relied on 60 Vbeta primers (plus 13 Jbeta primers). Libraries were prepared by immunoSEQ multiplex PCR; TCRdb keeps only in-frame clonotypes and omits some of them. Among some 150,000 clones listed, around 73% were seen once. On this clone itself: What it recognizes is unknown.

Regarding the study as a whole: Some 17,000 TCR beta sequences were associated with HLA alleles at 0.05 false discovery rate in a later analysis. Later on, a genetic analysis was performed. It linked a missense variant in DCLRE1C with V- and J-gene trimming of TCR beta. Researchers catalogued 160 or so TCR beta chains as cytomegalovirus-associated. Most TCR beta V segments were productive about 90% or about 30% of the time in an earlier analysis.

This TCR was sampled from a human donor in good health. Sequences were obtained from PBMCs.

The CDR3 loop reads CASSAEGGSGANVLTF. For the CDR3, the DNA is TGCGCCAGCAGCGCGGAAGGTGGGTCTGGGGCCAACGTCCTGACTTTC. The V call is TRBV5-1, the J call TRBJ2-6; D unresolved. Trimming removed 4 bases at V and 1 base at J, with 12 bases between. The CDR3 has 16 amino acids. The germline gives CDR1 SGHRS, CDR2 YFSETQ.